This T cell receptor (beta chain) was captured by sequencing in a study of graft-versus-host responses after intestinal transplantation. Study-wide background: Each of the recipients got a multivisceral, liver-intestinal, or isolated intestinal transplant. Recipients across the board were started on anti-thymocyte globulin induction, then kept on tacrolimus and steroids for approximately three years.

Measured with immunoSEQ multiplex PCR; TCRdb has only the in-frame clones, and not every one. Of tens of thousands of clones listed, approximately 94% were seen once; the top ten hold about 2%. Study conclusions and caveats: High graft-versus-host to host-versus-graft T cell clonal ratios marked allografts of patients with graft-donor macrochimerism. The authors found GvH clones in recipient marrow, some appearing first in ileum or blood.

Comment on this clone: Antigen specificity is unknown.

V dropped 5 bases and J dropped 2; count of bases not matched to a gene: 14. CDR1 and CDR2 from the germline V gene are SGHAT and FQNNGV. The CDR3 length is 17 residues. This receptor was taken from a human donor who received an intestinal transplant. V and J are TRBV11-2 and TRBJ1-2, with TRBD1 matching 7 bases. This material consisted of unstimulated CD8+ T cells sorted from spleen or lymph node cells, taken before intestinal transplant. CDR3 sequence reads: CASSPTLKTGLNYGYTF. CDR3 DNA sequence: TGTGCCAGCAGCCCCACCCTGAAGACAGGGTTGAACTATGGCTACACCTTC.